Listed here are 2 T cell receptor beta chains from one sample, sequenced in a study of shared clonotypes between healthy human individuals. Sequenced by immunoSEQ multiplex PCR; TCRdb stores in-frame clones only, minus some. In the table there are about 2.3 million clones, under 95% of which are singletons. Specimen: naive CD4+ T cells from PBMCs. Noted subset: CD45RA+ positively selected. The receptors come from a man younger than 35 in good health. Some clones in this sample may be carry-over from other donors' samples.

The chain recombines TRBV6-5 with TRBJ2-5, with 10 bases fitting TRBD1. The CDR3 runs to 15 residues. Trimming cost V 5 bases and J 5 bases; bases outside gene matches: 8. Germline-derived CDR1 and CDR2 are MNHEY and SVGAGI. CDR3 bases: TGTGCCAGCAGTATTAGACAGGGGGCACTGGAGACCCAGTACTTC. Amino acids: CASSIRQGALETQYF.

The V call is TRBV9, the J call TRBJ2-1, with 11 bases matching TRBD2. Trimming took 4 bases from V and 6 from J; bases not matched to a gene: 9. Per the germline V gene, CDR1 is SGDLS and CDR2 is YYNGEE. The CDR3 contains 16 residues. The CDR3 here is CASSPRTSGRPNEQFF. The CDR3 DNA reads TGTGCCAGCAGCCCTAGGACTAGCGGGCGTCCCAATGAGCAGTTCTTC.